This TCR beta chain was identified in a study of early T cells in non-severe SARS-CoV-2 infection. This CDR3 has 15 residues. V shed 5 bases, J shed 7 bases, and the junction held 8 bases outside the gene matches. CDR1 SEHNR and CDR2 FQNEAQ come from the germline V gene (reference sequence). Only a few counts were recorded for this clonotype. One entry per CDR3 protein results from TCRdb running MiXCR on the 5' RACE reads. The sample has approximately 56,000 distinct CDR3 sequences; more than 9% are singletons. This sequence was found in an adult who was a healthcare worker with PCR-confirmed SARS-CoV-2 infection or an uninfected control (not recorded which). The source material was whole blood. The V gene is TRBV7-9, the J gene TRBJ2-1, with 10 bases lining up with TRBD2. The CDR3 DNA reads as TGTGCCAGCAGCCCCGGGCTAGCGGGAGTGAATGAGCAGTTCTTC. This gives the protein CASSPGLAGVNEQFF.